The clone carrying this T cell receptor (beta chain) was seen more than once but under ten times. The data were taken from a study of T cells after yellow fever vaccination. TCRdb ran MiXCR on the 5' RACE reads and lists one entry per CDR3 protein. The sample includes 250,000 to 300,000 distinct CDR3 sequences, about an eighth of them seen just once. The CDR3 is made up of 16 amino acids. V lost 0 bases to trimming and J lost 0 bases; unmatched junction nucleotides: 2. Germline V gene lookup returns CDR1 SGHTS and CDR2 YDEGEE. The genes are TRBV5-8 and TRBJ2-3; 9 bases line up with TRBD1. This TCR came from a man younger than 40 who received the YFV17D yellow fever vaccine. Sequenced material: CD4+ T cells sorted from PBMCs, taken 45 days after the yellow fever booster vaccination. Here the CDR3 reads CASSLDRGPSTDTQYF. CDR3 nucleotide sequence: TGTGCCAGCAGCTTGGACAGGGGGCCTAGCACAGATACGCAGTATTTT.